Included here is one T cell receptor (beta chain) sequence, with context. The data were taken from a study of blood T cell repertoires in COVID-19. In the study overall: Acute and convalescent COVID-19 samples came from the United States, Italy and Spain. In each case, the material was cDNA or gDNA derived from T cells, B-cell-depleted T cells, or PBMCs.

Original processing methods: Amplification with reference gene primers provided the estimates of nucleated cell counts. Clones were sequenced by immunoSEQ multiplex PCR, and TCRdb holds only the in-frame ones, with some missing. D and trimming come from the DNA, and the V and J calls and clone size come from that table. Among about 77,000 clones, 90% were seen once, and the ten largest hold about 15%. Germline loops: CDR1 LGHDT, CDR2 YNNKEL (reference sequence). The junction had 5 bases not matched to a gene; V was cut back by 4 bases and J by 2 bases. The CDR3 is 16 residues long. The gene calls are TRBV3-1 (or the pseudogene TRBV3-2) and TRBJ2-3, with 11 nucleotides matching TRBD2. This clonotype originated in a woman over 75 with active or convalescent COVID-19. Material: peripheral blood. The CDR3 region is CASSLPSGGFTDTQYF. In DNA, the CDR3 is TGTGCCAGCAGCCTGCCTAGCGGGGGGTTCACAGATACGCAGTATTTT.